This T cell receptor (beta chain) was profiled in a study of control samples from healthy donors and cancer patients. Clones were sequenced by immunoSEQ multiplex PCR, and TCRdb holds only the in-frame ones, with some missing. The data hold 100,000 to 150,000 clones, with around nine tenths observed a single time. The source of this sequence is a man aged 35 to 55 in good health. The source material was blood.

CDR3 sequence (DNA): TGTGCCGGCTCCGGGGGCGGCCTATTGAAAAACATTCAGTACTTC. Its translation: CAGSGGGLLKNIQYF. The chain uses TRBV11-2 and TRBJ2-4, with D perhaps being TRBD1 or TRBD2 (6 bases each). The CDR3 length is 15 residues. The V end lost 11 bases, the J end lost 4 bases, and 21 bases lay between the germline ends. Germline V gene lookup returns CDR1 SGHAT and CDR2 FQNNGV.